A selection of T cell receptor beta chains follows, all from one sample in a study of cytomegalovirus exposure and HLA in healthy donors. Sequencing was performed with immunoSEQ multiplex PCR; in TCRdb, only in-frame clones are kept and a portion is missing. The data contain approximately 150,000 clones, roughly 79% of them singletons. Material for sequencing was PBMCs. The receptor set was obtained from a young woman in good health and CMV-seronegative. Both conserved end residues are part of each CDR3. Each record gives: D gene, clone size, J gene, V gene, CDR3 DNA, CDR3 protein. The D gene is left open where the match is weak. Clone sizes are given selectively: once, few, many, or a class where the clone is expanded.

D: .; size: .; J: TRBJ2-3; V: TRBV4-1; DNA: TGCGCCAGCCAGACTAGGTACAGCACAGATACGCAGTATTTT; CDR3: CASQTRYSTDTQYF
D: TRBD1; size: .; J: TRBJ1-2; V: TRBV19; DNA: TGTGCCAGTAGGCCGGGACAGGTTATTTCGGGTGGCTACACCTTC; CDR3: CASRPGQVISGGYTF
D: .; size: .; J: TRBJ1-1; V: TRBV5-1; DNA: TGCGCCAGCAGCTTGTTTGCGGACACCACTGAAGCTTTCTTT; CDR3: CASSLFADTTEAFF
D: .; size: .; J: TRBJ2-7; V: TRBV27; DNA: TGTGCCAGCAGCCCCGAGGTGGGTCCCTACGAGCAGTACTTC; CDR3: CASSPEVGPYEQYF
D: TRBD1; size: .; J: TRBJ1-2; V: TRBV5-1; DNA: TGCGCCAGCAGCTTGGGGACAGGGGGGGATGGCTACACCTTC; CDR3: CASSLGTGGDGYTF
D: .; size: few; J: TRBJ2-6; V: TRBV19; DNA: TGTGCCAGTAGTATCCGGGGCTCTGGGGCCAACGTCCTGACTTTC; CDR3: CASSIRGSGANVLTF
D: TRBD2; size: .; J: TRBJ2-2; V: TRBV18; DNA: TGTGCCAGCTCACCACGGACTAGCGGGAACACCGGGGAGCTGTTTTTT; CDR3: CASSPRTSGNTGELFF
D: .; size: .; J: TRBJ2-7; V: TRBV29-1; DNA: TGCAGCGAGTGGACAGCCATGGGGGAGCAGTACTTC; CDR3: CSEWTAMGEQYF
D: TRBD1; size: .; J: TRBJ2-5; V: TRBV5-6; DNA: TGTGCCAGCAGCCTGACAGGGACGGGTGAGACCCAGTACTTC; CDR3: CASSLTGTGETQYF
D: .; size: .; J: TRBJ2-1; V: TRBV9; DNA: TGTGCCAGCAGCTATGGATGGGCGTCGAATGAGCAGTTCTTC; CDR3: CASSYGWASNEQFF
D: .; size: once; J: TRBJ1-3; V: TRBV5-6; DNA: TGTGCCAGCAGCTTCGGACAGCGACCGGGAAACACCATATATTTT; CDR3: CASSFGQRPGNTIYF
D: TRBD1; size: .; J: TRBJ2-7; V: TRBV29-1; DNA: TGCAGCGTTGAAGCGACAGGGCGCGAGCAGTACTTC; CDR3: CSVEATGREQYF
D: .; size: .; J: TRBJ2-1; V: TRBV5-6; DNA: TGTGCCAGCAGCCTGGGTACTTTCTACAATGAGCAGTTCTTC; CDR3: CASSLGTFYNEQFF
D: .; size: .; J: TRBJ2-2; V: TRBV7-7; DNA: TGTGCCAGCAGCCCAGCCAGGGGCGGGGGGGAGCTGTTTTTT; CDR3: CASSPARGGGELFF
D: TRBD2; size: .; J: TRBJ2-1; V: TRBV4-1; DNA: TGCGCCAGCATGACTAGCGGGAGAGACAATGAGCAGTTCTTC; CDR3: CASMTSGRDNEQFF
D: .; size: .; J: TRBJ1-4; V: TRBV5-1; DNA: TGCGCCAGCAGCTTGGGTGGGGGGGCGTTTGAAAAACTGTTTTTT; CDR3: CASSLGGGAFEKLFF
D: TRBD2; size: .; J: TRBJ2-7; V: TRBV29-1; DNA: TGCAGCGTGATCGGCGGGAGCGGGTACGAGCAGTACTTC; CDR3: CSVIGGSGYEQYF
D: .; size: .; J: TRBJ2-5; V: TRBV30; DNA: TGTGCCTGGACCGTAGGGGGGGGGCGAGAGACCCAGTACTTC; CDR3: CAWTVGGGRETQYF
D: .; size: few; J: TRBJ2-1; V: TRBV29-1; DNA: TGCAGCGTTGAAAATCCCCAGGGGCCCCCGTACAATGAGCAGTTCTTC; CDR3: CSVENPQGPPYNEQFF
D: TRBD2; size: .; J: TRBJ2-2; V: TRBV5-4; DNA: TGTGCCAGCAGCGCCACTAGCGGGGGCGCGAACACCGGGGAGCTGTTTTTT; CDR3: CASSATSGGANTGELFF
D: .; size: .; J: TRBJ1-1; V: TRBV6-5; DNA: TGTGCCAGCAGTTCGACAGGTGGGAACACTGAAGCTTTCTTT; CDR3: CASSSTGGNTEAFF